The 12 T cell receptor beta chains below come from one sample, sequenced in a study of shared clonotypes between healthy human individuals. This table comes from immunoSEQ multiplex PCR, and its TCRdb copy is limited to in-frame clones, with some not included. The repertoire holds approximately 2.1 million clones, with approximately 95% as singletons. Sequences were obtained from naive CD4+ T cells from PBMCs. Sample subset: CD45RA+ positively selected. Every receptor here comes from a man aged 18 to 30 in good health. Some clones in this sample may be carry-over from other donors' samples.

V is TRBV6-1 and J is TRBJ1-5, with D hard to call. This CDR3 region has 14 residues. Germline CDR1 and CDR2: MNHNS and SASEGT. V was shortened by 8 bases and J by 1 base, with 12 bases between the two germline ends. CDR3 amino acids: CASREVTSNQPQHF. CDR3 nucleotides: TGTGCCAGCCGCGAGGTAACCAGCAATCAGCCCCAGCATTTT.

This chain links TRBV10-3 with TRBJ2-6; unclear D gene. V shed 10 bases and J shed 2 bases, with 21 bases lying between them. The CDR3 contains 17 residues. Germline CDR1 and CDR2: ENHRY and SYGVKD. The CDR3 here is CATLPGPGLPGANVLTF. In DNA, the CDR3 is TGTGCCACTTTGCCGGGCCCTGGATTACCTGGGGCCAACGTCCTGACTTTC.

The chain couples TRBV10-1 to TRBJ1-3; no clear D. Per the germline V gene, CDR1 is WNHNN and CDR2 is SYGVQD (reference sequence). V was pared by 1 base and J by 0 bases, with 4 bases between. The CDR3 length is 14 residues. CDR3 DNA sequence: TGCGCCAGCAGTGAGTTCGCCTCTGGAAACACCATATATTTT. Translated, it gives CASSEFASGNTIYF.

V is TRBV29-1 and J is TRBJ1-2; possible D gene TRBD1, 5 bases. Germline values: CDR1 SQVTM, CDR2 ANQGSEA. Trimming took 6 bases from V and 0 from J, leaving 17 bases between them. The CDR3 runs 15 residues. In DNA, the CDR3 is TGCAGCGTGGTACGGGGGTTAGGGGCTAACTATGGCTACACCTTC. Its translation is CSVVRGLGANYGYTF.

This clone was found once. The chain recombines TRBV6-5 with TRBJ1-2, with 7 nucleotides matching TRBD1. Germline V gene sequence: CDR1 MNHEY, CDR2 SVGAGI. The CDR3 covers 13 residues. V shed 6 bases, J shed 3 bases, and the junction held 4 bases outside the gene matches. The CDR3 is CASRRDRDYGYTF. Here the CDR3 DNA reads TGTGCCAGCAGACGAGACAGGGACTATGGCTACACCTTC.

This clone was observed once. The rearrangement joins TRBV18 to TRBJ2-2, with 7 bases identical to TRBD2. V lost 3 bases to trimming and J lost 0 bases; unmatched junction nucleotides: 7. The CDR3 totals 17 residues. Germline V gene lookup returns CDR1 KGHSH and CDR2 LQKENI. CDR3 protein: CASSPLGLAANTGELFF. CDR3 nucleotide sequence: TGTGCCAGCTCACCGCTCGGGCTAGCGGCGAACACCGGGGAGCTGTTTTTT.

This clone was found once. This chain joins TRBV6-6 and TRBJ1-5; the D gene is possibly TRBD1 (6 bases). Germline CDR1 is MNHNY and CDR2 is SVGAGI (reference sequence). V was pared by 6 bases and J by 5 bases, with 14 bases between. The length of the CDR3 is 14 residues. The CDR3 DNA is TGTGCCAGCAGCCTCCACAGGGACGATCAGCCCCAGCATTTT. Its translation: CASSLHRDDQPQHF.

The chain combines TRBV2 with TRBJ2-7, with 8 bases identical to TRBD2. The CDR3 sequence is 12 residues long. V lost 5 bases to trimming and J lost 6 bases; unmatched junction nucleotides: 3. Germline-derived CDR1 and CDR2 are SNHLY and FYNNEI. This CDR3 reads CASSWTSPEQYF. In DNA, the CDR3 is TGTGCCAGCAGTTGGACTAGCCCCGAGCAGTACTTC.

This chain connects TRBV19 to TRBJ2-6, with D possibly matching TRBD1 (6 bases). V was trimmed by 7 bases and J by 0 bases, leaving 22 bases between them. CDR3 length: 19 residues. Germline assignment: CDR1 LNHDA and CDR2 SQIVND (reference sequence). CDR3 protein: CASINRVDRSLSGANVLTF. CDR3 coding DNA: TGTGCCAGTATCAATCGGGTCGACAGGTCCCTCTCTGGGGCCAACGTCCTGACTTTC.

This rearrangement joins TRBV4-2 to TRBJ2-7; TRBD1 aligns across 11 bases. The trim removed 6 bases at V and 4 bases at J, leaving 2 bases unmatched. The CDR3 covers 13 residues. CDR1 is LGHNA, CDR2 YNFKEQ, per germline. The CDR3 DNA follows: TGTGCCAGCAGGGGGACAGGGGGGTACGAGCAGTACTTC. Translation gives CASRGTGGYEQYF.

This sequence joins TRBV28 and TRBJ2-3, with 10 bases fitting TRBD2. Germline-derived CDR1 and CDR2 are MDHEN and SYDVKM. With V trimmed by 10 bases and J by 0 bases, 10 bases remained unmatched. CDR3 length: 16 residues. As DNA, the CDR3 is TGTGCCATCCTTGAGTGGACTAGCGGTAGCACAGATACGCAGTATTTT. Translation gives CAILEWTSGSTDTQYF.

V and J are TRBV29-1 and TRBJ1-1; 8 positions agree with TRBD1. V dropped 7 bases and J dropped 10; count of bases not matched to a gene: 11. Germline CDR1 SQVTM, CDR2 ANQGSEA. The CDR3 is 12 residues long. The DNA for the CDR3 is TGCAGCGCGTTGGACAGGGCTGGCGGAGCTTTCTTT. This sequence encodes CSALDRAGGAFF. Combining the CDR3 with reference TRBV29-1 and TRBJ1-1 gives the whole variable domain SAVISQKPSRDICQRGTSLTIQCQVDSQVTMMFWYRQQPGQSLTLIATANQGSEATYESGFVIDKFPISRPNLTFSTLTVSNMSPEDSSIYLCSALDRAGGAFFGQGTRLTVV.